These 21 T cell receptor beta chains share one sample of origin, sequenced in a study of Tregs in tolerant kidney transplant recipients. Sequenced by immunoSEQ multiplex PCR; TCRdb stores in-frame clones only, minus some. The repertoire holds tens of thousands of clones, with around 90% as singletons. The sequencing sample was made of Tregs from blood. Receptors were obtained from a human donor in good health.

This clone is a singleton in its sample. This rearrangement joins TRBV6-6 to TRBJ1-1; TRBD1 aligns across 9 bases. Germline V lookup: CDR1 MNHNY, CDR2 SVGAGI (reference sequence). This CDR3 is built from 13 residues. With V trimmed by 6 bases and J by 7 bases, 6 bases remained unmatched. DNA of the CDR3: TGTGCCAGCAGGAGGGACAGGGCCGGTGAAGCTTTCTTT. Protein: CASRRDRAGEAFF.

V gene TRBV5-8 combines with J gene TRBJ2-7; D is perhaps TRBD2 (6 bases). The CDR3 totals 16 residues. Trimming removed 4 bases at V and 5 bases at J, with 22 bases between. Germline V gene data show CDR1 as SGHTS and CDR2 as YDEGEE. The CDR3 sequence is CASSPWGLGLPNEQYF. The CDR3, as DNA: TGTGCCAGCAGCCCGTGGGGACTTGGGCTTCCTAACGAGCAGTACTTC.

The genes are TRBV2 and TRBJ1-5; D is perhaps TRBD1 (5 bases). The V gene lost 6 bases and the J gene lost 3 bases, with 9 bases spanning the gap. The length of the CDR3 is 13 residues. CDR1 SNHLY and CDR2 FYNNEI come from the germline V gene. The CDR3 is CASRGRYNQPQHF. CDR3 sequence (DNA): TGTGCCAGCAGGGGACGGTACAATCAGCCCCAGCATTTT.

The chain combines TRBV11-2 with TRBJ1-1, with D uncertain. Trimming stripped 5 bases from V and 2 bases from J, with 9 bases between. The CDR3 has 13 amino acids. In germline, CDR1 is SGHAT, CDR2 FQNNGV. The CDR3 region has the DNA TGTGCCAGCAGCCATGAGCCTAACACTGAAGCTTTCTTT. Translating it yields CASSHEPNTEAFF.

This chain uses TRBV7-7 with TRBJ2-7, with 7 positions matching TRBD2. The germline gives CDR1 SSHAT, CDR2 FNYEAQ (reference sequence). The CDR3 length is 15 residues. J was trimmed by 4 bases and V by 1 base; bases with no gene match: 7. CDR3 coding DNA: TGTGCCAGCAGCTTAGGTCCTAGCGGAGAATACGAGCAGTACTTC. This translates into CASSLGPSGEYEQYF. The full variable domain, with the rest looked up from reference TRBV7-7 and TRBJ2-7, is GAGVSQSPRYKVTKRGQDVTLRCDPISSHATLYWYQQALGQGPEFLTYFNYEAQPDKSGLPSDRFSAERPEGSISTLTIQRTEQRDSAMYRCASSLGPSGEYEQYFGPGTRLTVT.

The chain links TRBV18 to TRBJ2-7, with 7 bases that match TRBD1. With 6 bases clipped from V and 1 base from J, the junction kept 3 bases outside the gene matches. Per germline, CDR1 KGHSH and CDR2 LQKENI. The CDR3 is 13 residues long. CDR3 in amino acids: CASSRQGSYEQYF. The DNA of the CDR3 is TGTGCCAGCTCCCGACAGGGATCCTACGAGCAGTACTTC.

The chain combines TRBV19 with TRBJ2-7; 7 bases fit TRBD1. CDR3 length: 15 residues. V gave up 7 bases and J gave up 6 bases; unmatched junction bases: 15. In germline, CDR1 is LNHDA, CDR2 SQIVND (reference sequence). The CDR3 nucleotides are TGTGCCAGTACTAACATGGGGAGAGGGGGCGGCGAGCAGTACTTC. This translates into CASTNMGRGGGEQYF.

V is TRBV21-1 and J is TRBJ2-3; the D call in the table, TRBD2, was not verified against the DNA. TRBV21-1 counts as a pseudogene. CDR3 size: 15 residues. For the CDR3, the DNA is TGTGCCAGCAGCAAACGAGCGGGAGGGCGGGATACGCAGTATTTT. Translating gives CASSKRAGGRDTQYF.

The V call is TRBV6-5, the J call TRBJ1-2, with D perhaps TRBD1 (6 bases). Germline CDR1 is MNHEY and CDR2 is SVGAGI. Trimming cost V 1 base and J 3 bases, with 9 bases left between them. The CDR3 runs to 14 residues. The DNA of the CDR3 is TGTGCCAGCAGTTACTTAAGGGGGTACTATGGCTACACCTTC. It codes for CASSYLRGYYGYTF.

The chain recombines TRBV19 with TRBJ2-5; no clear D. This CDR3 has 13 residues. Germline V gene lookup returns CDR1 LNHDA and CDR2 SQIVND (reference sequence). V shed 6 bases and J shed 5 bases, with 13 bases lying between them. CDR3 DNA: TGTGCCAGTAGCCGGTCCAGTAGCGAGACCCAGTACTTC. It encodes CASSRSSSETQYF.

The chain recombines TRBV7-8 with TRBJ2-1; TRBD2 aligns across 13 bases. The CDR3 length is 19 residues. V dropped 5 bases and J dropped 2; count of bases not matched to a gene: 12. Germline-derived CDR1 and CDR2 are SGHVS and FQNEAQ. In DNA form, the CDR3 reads TGTGCCAGCAGCCCATCGGGACTAGCGGGGAGAGTTACCTACAATGAGCAGTTCTTC. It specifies CASSPSGLAGRVTYNEQFF. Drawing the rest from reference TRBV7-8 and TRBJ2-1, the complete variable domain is GAGVSQSPRYKVAKRGQDVALRCDPISGHVSLFWYQQALGQGPEFLTYFQNEAQLDKSGLPSDRFFAERPEGSVSTLKIQRTQQEDSAVYLCASSPSGLAGRVTYNEQFFGPGTRLTVL.

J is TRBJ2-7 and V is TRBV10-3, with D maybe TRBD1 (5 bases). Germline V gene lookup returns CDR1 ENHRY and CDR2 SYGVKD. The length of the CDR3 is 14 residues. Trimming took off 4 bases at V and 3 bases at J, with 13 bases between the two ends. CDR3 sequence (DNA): TGTGCCATCAGTGTGGAAAGGGGCGGCTACGAGCAGTACTTC. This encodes CAISVERGGYEQYF.

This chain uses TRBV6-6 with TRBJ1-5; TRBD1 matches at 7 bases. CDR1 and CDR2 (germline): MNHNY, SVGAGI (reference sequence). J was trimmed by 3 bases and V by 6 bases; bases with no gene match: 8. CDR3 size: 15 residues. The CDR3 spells CASRPTGEANQPQHF. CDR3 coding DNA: TGTGCCAGCAGACCCACAGGGGAGGCCAATCAGCCCCAGCATTTT.

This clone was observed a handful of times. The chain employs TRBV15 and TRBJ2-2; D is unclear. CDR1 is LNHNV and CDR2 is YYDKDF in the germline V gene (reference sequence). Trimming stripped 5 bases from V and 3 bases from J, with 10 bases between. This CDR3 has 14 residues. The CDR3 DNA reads TGTGCCACCAGCCTTCAGTCATACACCGGGGAGCTGTTTTTT. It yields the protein CATSLQSYTGELFF.

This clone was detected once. The CDR3 region is CASSLVGTGGPWFF. The CDR3 nucleotides read TGCGCCAGCAGCTTGGTTGGGACAGGGGGACCCTGGTTCTTC. The V gene is TRBV5-1, the J gene TRBJ2-1, with 11 bases lining up with TRBD1. Losses at the gene ends were 0 bases for V and 15 bases for J; bases not matched to a gene: 8. The CDR3 consists of 14 residues. Per germline, CDR1 SGHRS and CDR2 YFSETQ.

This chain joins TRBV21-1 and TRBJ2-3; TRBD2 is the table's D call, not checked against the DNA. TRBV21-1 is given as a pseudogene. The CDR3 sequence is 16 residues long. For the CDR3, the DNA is TGTGCCAGCAGCTCGGGACTAGCGGGATCCACAGATACGCAGTATTTT. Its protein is CASSSGLAGSTDTQYF.

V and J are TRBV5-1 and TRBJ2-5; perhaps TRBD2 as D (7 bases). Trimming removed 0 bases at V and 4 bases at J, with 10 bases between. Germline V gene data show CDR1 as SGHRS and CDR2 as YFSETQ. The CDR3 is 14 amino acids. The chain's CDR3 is CASSLGRGPETQYF. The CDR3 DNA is TGCGCCAGCAGCTTGGGGCGGGGGCCAGAGACCCAGTACTTC. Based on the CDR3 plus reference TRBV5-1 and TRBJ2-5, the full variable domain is KAGVTQTPRYLIKTRGQQVTLSCSPISGHRSVSWYQQTPGQGLQFLFEYFSETQRNKGNFPGRFSGRQFSNSRSEMNVSTLELGDSALYLCASSLGRGPETQYFGPGTRLLVL.

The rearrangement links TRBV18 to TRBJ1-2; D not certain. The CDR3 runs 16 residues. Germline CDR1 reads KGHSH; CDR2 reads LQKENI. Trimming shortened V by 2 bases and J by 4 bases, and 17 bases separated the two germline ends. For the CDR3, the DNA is TGTGCCAGCTCACCAACCTGGACCACTAATATCTATGGCTACACCTTC. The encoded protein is CASSPTWTTNIYGYTF. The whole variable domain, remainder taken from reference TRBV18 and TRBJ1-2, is NAGVMQNPRHLVRRRGQEARLRCSPMKGHSHVYWYRQLPEEGLKFMVYLQKENIIDESGMPKERFSAEFPKEGPSILRIQQVVRGDSAAYFCASSPTWTTNIYGYTFGSGTRLTVV.

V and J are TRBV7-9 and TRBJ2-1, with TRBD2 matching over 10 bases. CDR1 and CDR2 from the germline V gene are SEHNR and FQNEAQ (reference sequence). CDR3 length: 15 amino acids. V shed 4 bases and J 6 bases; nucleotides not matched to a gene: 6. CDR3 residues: CASSSLAGDVNEQFF. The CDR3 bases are TGTGCCAGCAGCTCCCTAGCGGGAGATGTCAATGAGCAGTTCTTC.

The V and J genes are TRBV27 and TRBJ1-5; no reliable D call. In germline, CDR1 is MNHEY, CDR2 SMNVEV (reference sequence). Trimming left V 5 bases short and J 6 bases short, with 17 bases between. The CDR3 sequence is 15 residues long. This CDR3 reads CASSPRVLSGQPQHF. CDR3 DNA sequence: TGTGCCAGCAGTCCCCGGGTCTTAAGCGGTCAGCCCCAGCATTTT.

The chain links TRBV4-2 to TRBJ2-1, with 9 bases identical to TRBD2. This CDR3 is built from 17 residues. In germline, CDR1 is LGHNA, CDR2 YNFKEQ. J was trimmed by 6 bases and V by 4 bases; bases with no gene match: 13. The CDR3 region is CASSLRLGLAMSNEQFF. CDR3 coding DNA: TGTGCCAGCAGCCTTCGGCTGGGACTAGCAATGAGCAATGAGCAGTTCTTC.